The clone carrying this TCR beta chain was detected once. What it recognizes is unknown. Per germline, CDR1 ENHRY and CDR2 SYGVKD. Unmatched junction bases numbered 15, after V lost 7 bases and J lost 6 bases. This CDR3 spans 16 amino acids. This sample was included in a study of OX40 agonist ivuxolimab in advanced cancers. TCRdb's copy holds only in-frame clones and misses some; the assay was immunoSEQ multiplex PCR. This sample carries 50,000 to 75,000 clones, 80% to 85% of them seen once, and the ten largest clones take less than 4%. Study-level results: Clonal expansion by week 6 occurred in CD4+ and CD8+ blood T cells (at 0.1 to 3.0 mg/kg).

The chain carries TRBV10-3 and TRBJ2-7; TRBD1 agrees at 10 bases. The clonotype comes from an adult with an advanced solid tumor such as melanoma, head and neck, liver or kidney cancer. Specimen: CD4+ or CD8+ T cells sorted from blood, collected in a trial of the OX40 agonist ivuxolimab. The CDR3 reads CAITPGRGTGASEQYF. CDR3 coding DNA: TGTGCCATCACCCCAGGGAGAGGGACAGGGGCTAGCGAGCAGTACTTC.